These 8 T cell receptor beta chains came from one sample sequenced in a study of Graves' ophthalmopathy and Graves' hyperthyroidism. The sequenced template was RNA, covering the TCR beta CDR3 region. An initial RT-PCR round employing HTBI primers preceded a second-round multiplex PCR. MiXCR was run by TCRdb on the multiplex PCR reads, yielding one entry per CDR3 protein. The sample yields a few hundred thousand distinct CDR3 sequences, about a sixth seen once. Sequenced input: peripheral blood. The receptor source for this set is an adult woman with stable Graves' hyperthyroidism.

The rearrangement joins TRBV28 to TRBJ1-2; the D is unclear. The V and J ends lost 6 bases and 0 bases respectively, with 8 bases between them. Germline V gives CDR1 MDHEN, CDR2 SYDVKM. CDR3 size: 13 residues. This CDR3 reads CASSGEPNYGYTF. The CDR3, as DNA: TGTGCCAGCAGCGGGGAACCTAACTATGGCTACACCTTC.

This clonotype was seen many times. V and J are TRBV28 and TRBJ1-2; D may be TRBD1 (5 bases). The CDR3 contains 13 residues. Germline loops: CDR1 MDHEN, CDR2 SYDVKM. V lost 6 bases, J lost 6 bases, and 14 bases lay in between. The CDR3 sequence: CASRIDSGHGYTF. The CDR3, as DNA: TGTGCCAGCAGAATCGACAGCGGGCATGGCTACACCTTC.

This clonotype showed up many times. The chain carries TRBV10-3 and TRBJ1-4; perhaps TRBD1 as D (6 bases). Trimming stripped 4 bases from V and 2 bases from J, with 11 bases between. The CDR3 has 15 residues. Germline assignment: CDR1 ENHRY and CDR2 SYGVKD. The CDR3 DNA sequence: TGTGCCATCAGTGCAAGGGGGGGTACTAATGAAAAACTGTTTTTT. As protein: CAISARGGTNEKLFF.

Many counts were recorded for this clonotype. A much bigger clone sits one base away, suggesting this may be a read error. The chain is built from TRBV6-5 and TRBJ1-6, with a tentative D call TRBD1 (5 bases). The length of the CDR3 is 15 residues. Germline CDR1 and CDR2: MNHEY and SVGAGI. CDR3 loop: CASSSLRLGGSHLHF. The DNA of the CDR3 is TGTGCCAGCAGTTCACTACGACTGGGGGGTTCACACCTCCACTTT.

The rearrangement uses TRBV5-1 and TRBJ2-4; D not resolved. Germline values: CDR1 SGHRS, CDR2 YFSETQ. Between the trimmed V and J ends, which lost 3 bases and 8 bases, there was a span of 15 bases. There are 14 residues in the CDR3. CDR3 nucleotide sequence: TGCGCCAGCAGCTCTGGGAATCGGGTAGACATTCAGTACTTC. Protein product: CASSSGNRVDIQYF.

V is TRBV3-1 and J is TRBJ2-7, with D unclear. The germline V gene encodes CDR1 LGHDT and CDR2 YNNKEL (reference sequence). This CDR3 spans 14 amino acids. V was pared by 10 bases and J by 0 bases, with 16 bases between. The CDR3, as DNA: TGTGCCACCACCCCCACTAAAAGCTCCTACGAGCAGTACTTC. It codes for CATTPTKSSYEQYF.

The table lists this clonotype with many counts. The chain uses TRBV28 and TRBJ2-5; TRBD1 aligns across 8 bases. The germline CDR1 and CDR2 sequences are MDHEN and SYDVKM. The CDR3 spans 16 residues. With 7 bases clipped from V and 2 bases from J, the junction kept 12 bases outside the gene matches. CDR3 nucleotide sequence: TGTGCCAGCACCATGGCAGGGGGCCGGCGACAAGAGACCCAGTACTTC. Translating gives CASTMAGGRRQETQYF. Full variable domain (rest looked up from reference TRBV28 and TRBJ2-5): DVKVTQSSRYLVKRTGEKVFLECVQDMDHENMFWYRQDPGLGLRLIYFSYDVKMKEKGDIPEGYSVSREKKERFSLILESASTNQTSMYLCASTMAGGRRQETQYFGPGTRLLVL.

As concerns this clonotype: This CDR3 fails to terminate in the conserved phenylalanine or tryptophan, so it likely reflects a read error. V usage is TRBV12-3 or TRBV12-4 and J usage is TRBJ1-2; TRBD1 might be the D (6 bases). The CDR3 length is 14 residues. Trimming shortened V by 6 bases and J by 5 bases, and 16 bases separated the two germline ends. CDR3 loop: CASSSYRAAYGYTC. Written as DNA, the CDR3 is TGTGCCAGCAGCTCCTACAGGGCGGCATATGGCTACACCTGC.